This T cell receptor beta chain was captured by sequencing in a study of T-cell memory formation after mild COVID-19. This clonotype was observed a handful of times. Its antigen is not known. Regarding the study as a whole: Pre-infection memory already had some responding clones, implying cross-reactive memory joined.

Researchers used 5'RACE with constant-segment primers to make TCR alpha and TCR beta cDNA libraries that carry sample barcodes and UMIs. TCRdb re-derived calls from the 5' RACE reads in MiXCR, one entry per CDR3 protein. Of some 150,000 distinct CDR3 sequences in the sample, 15% to 20% were seen once. CDR1 and CDR2 from the germline V gene are SGHDT and YYEEEE. This CDR3 comprises 16 residues. V lost 2 bases and J lost 5; bases outside the gene matches: 8. The rearrangement joins TRBV5-6 to TRBJ2-2, with TRBD1 matching 8 bases. The material sequenced was PBMCs or a T cell subset sorted from them (not recorded which). The clonotype originates from an adult woman who had mild COVID-19 (a few samples of this study predate the infection). Cell type and time point are not known. The CDR3 loop is CASSLDRGRVTGELFF. The DNA of the CDR3 is TGTGCCAGCAGCTTAGACAGGGGCCGGGTGACCGGGGAGCTGTTTTTT.